Listed here are 32 T cell receptor beta chains from one sample, sequenced in a study of blood T cells in healthy people across ages. Next came a second PCR, run for about 6 to 11 cycles, which used a sample-barcoded 5' primer along with a J-beta primer mix. TCRdb ran MiXCR on the 5' RACE reads and lists one entry per CDR3 protein. There are 650,000 to 900,000 distinct CDR3 sequences in the sample; 62% occur only once, and approximately 30% lies in the top ten. The sequenced material came from blood. All receptors derive from a man between 25 and 39 years old in good health.

The chain is built from TRBV7-2 and TRBJ1-5; the D gene is possibly TRBD1 (5 bases). This CDR3 is 15 amino acids long. Germline-derived CDR1 and CDR2 are SGHTA and FQGNSA. V lost 1 base, J lost 5 bases, and 12 bases lay in between. CDR3 protein: CASSLGGRMDQPQHF. CDR3 DNA sequence: TGTGCCAGCAGCTTAGGGGGGAGGATGGATCAGCCCCAGCATTTT.

To note about this clonotype: One base away lies a much larger clone, so this may be a sequencing read error. The chain couples TRBV12-3 or TRBV12-4 to TRBJ2-4; D not resolved. With the DNA end fitting TRBJ2-7 better, the J assignment may be wrong. CDR3 length: 12 amino acids. The CDR3 nucleotides read TGTGCCAGCAGTTTGGGAAGGACCGAGCAGTACTTC. Its translation: CASSLGRTEQYF.

This clonotype was counted a few times. The chain joins TRBV10-3 to TRBJ2-5; either TRBD1 or TRBD2 may supply D (6 bases each). The V and J ends lost 10 bases and 5 bases respectively, with 17 bases between them. The CDR3 spans 13 residues. Germline V gives CDR1 ENHRY, CDR2 SYGVKD. In DNA form, the CDR3 reads TGTGCCACCACGACGGGGGCAGGCGAGACCCAGTACTTC. It is translated as CATTTGAGETQYF.

This chain connects TRBV7-2 to TRBJ2-7; D is possibly TRBD2 (6 bases). The J call could be wrong; TRBJ2-5 is a better fit for the DNA end. The CDR3 sequence is 14 residues long. The V gene's germline CDR1 is SGHTA and CDR2 FQGNSA. Here the CDR3 DNA reads TGTGCCAGCAGCTCGTTCAGGGCGGGGGAGACCCAGTACTTC. Its protein is CASSSFRAGETQYF.

The chain has TRBV20-1 and TRBJ2-4, with 8 bases identical to TRBD1. Trimming cost V 1 base and J 13 bases; bases outside gene matches: 12. The CDR3 sequence is 14 residues long. CDR1 and CDR2 from the germline V gene are DFQATT and SNEGSKA (reference sequence). The CDR3 nucleotides are TGCAGTGCTAGAGCAGGACAGGGCCTAGGGGAGCAGTACTTC. Protein: CSARAGQGLGEQYF.

The rearrangement links TRBV5-5 to TRBJ2-7; 10 nucleotides line up with TRBD1. This CDR3 region has 14 residues. V dropped 0 bases and J dropped 5; count of bases not matched to a gene: 2. Germline CDR1 is SGHKS and CDR2 is YYEKEE (reference sequence). CDR3 coding DNA: TGTGCCAGCAGCTTGGACGGACAGGGGGACGAGCAGTACTTC. As protein: CASSLDGQGDEQYF.

In its sample, this clonotype was seen many times. The J gene is TRBJ2-3, the V gene TRBV4-3; 11 positions match TRBD2. There are 16 residues in the CDR3. V was clipped by 4 bases and J by 8 bases; unmatched bases: 11. Germline assignment: CDR1 LGHNA and CDR2 YSLEER. CDR3 in amino acids: CASSLVISGGVGTQYF. CDR3 nucleotides: TGCGCCAGCAGCCTCGTGATTAGCGGGGGGGTCGGTACGCAGTATTTT.

The rearrangement uses TRBV6-6 and TRBJ1-5; TRBD1 might be the D (6 bases). Between the trimmed V and J ends, which lost 2 bases and 3 bases, there was a span of 11 bases. The length of the CDR3 is 15 residues. CDR1 MNHNY and CDR2 SVGAGI come from the germline V gene (reference sequence). CDR3 DNA: TGTGCCAGCAGTTACCGACAGGAAGACAATCAGCCCCAGCATTTT. Its translation: CASSYRQEDNQPQHF.

The chain uses TRBV18 and TRBJ1-1, with D uncertain. This CDR3 contains 17 residues. The germline V gene encodes CDR1 KGHSH and CDR2 LQKENI. V was clipped by 3 bases and J by 4 bases, with 21 bases between them. The CDR3 DNA is TGTGCCAGCTCACCCCTGACTAGTGGCACAGCGGGCACTGAAGCTTTCTTT. This encodes CASSPLTSGTAGTEAFF.

The chain uses TRBV3-1 and TRBJ1-1; D ambiguous. The length of the CDR3 is 12 residues. V gave up 1 base and J gave up 5 bases, with 5 bases separating them. Germline CDR1 LGHDT, CDR2 YNNKEL (reference sequence). CDR3 nucleotide sequence: TGTGCCAGCAGCCAAGCCCGGACTGAAGCTTTCTTT. Translating it yields CASSQARTEAFF.

The rearrangement links TRBV4-3 to TRBJ2-7; 9 bases line up with TRBD2. The CDR3 length is 16 residues. Per germline, CDR1 LGHNA and CDR2 YSLEER. The J segment lost 4 bases and the V segment lost 2 bases, leaving 9 bases of the junction unmatched. Here the CDR3 reads CASSQNLNSGGYEQYF. The CDR3 DNA reads TGCGCCAGCAGCCAAAATTTGAATAGCGGGGGATACGAGCAGTACTTC.

The genes are TRBV12-5 and TRBJ2-5, with 10 bases identical to TRBD2. The germline V gene encodes CDR1 LGHNT and CDR2 FRNRAP. Trimming cost V 9 bases and J 6 bases; bases outside gene matches: 10. The CDR3 has 14 residues. The CDR3 DNA reads as TGTGCTAGGCGGAGTAGCGGGAGGTTAAAGACCCAGTACTTC. This codes for CARRSSGRLKTQYF.

The V gene is TRBV20-1, the J gene TRBJ2-7; D might be TRBD2 (6 bases). V was shortened by 2 bases and J by 4 bases, with 18 bases between the two germline ends. The CDR3 runs 15 residues. Germline V gene data show CDR1 as DFQATT and CDR2 as SNEGSKA (reference sequence). CDR3 sequence (DNA): TGCAGTGCTAGACCGAGAGGAGGGGATTGGTACGAGCAGTACTTC. The encoded protein is CSARPRGGDWYEQYF.

The chain carries TRBV29-1 and TRBJ2-1; D remains ambiguous. Germline lookup yields CDR1 SQVTM and CDR2 ANQGSEA. V lost 4 bases and J lost 6, with 10 bases in between. The CDR3 has 12 amino acids. The CDR3 DNA reads TGCAGCGTTGGATGGCAGCGCAATGAGCAGTTCTTC. It yields the protein CSVGWQRNEQFF.

This rearrangement joins TRBV6-5 to TRBJ1-2, with 8 bases matching TRBD1. The CDR3 is 18 amino acids. With V trimmed by 0 bases and J by 2 bases, 11 bases remained unmatched. CDR1 is MNHEY, CDR2 SVGAGI, per germline. The CDR3 nucleotides read TGTGCCAGCAGTTACTCGAGTCAGGGGGCGCATCTAAACTATGGCTACACCTTC. Protein: CASSYSSQGAHLNYGYTF.

This clonotype was observed a single time. The chain has TRBV7-9 and TRBJ2-1, with a weak D call TRBD2 (5 bases). CDR1 SEHNR and CDR2 FQNEAQ come from the germline V gene (reference sequence). Trimming pared 8 bases from V and 10 bases from J, leaving 12 bases between. This CDR3 comprises 11 residues. Here the CDR3 reads CASPGIREQFF. Here the CDR3 DNA reads TGTGCCAGCCCGGGAATAAGAGAGCAGTTCTTC.

The chain joins TRBV4-1 to TRBJ1-1; tentative D call: TRBD1 (6 bases). The germline V gene has CDR1 MGHRA and CDR2 YSYEKL. This CDR3 has 18 residues. The V and J ends lost 1 base and 0 bases respectively, with 18 bases between them. CDR3 DNA sequence: TGCGCCAGCAGCCAAGTCCTGGGGGCGACCGGTATGAACACTGAAGCTTTCTTT. Encoded protein: CASSQVLGATGMNTEAFF.

Only a few counts were recorded for this clonotype. Here the CDR3 reads CASSLSRGYTF. In DNA, the CDR3 is TGTGCCAGCAGTTTGAGTCGTGGCTACACCTTC. The rearrangement links TRBV28 to TRBJ1-2; D unresolved. Germline assignment: CDR1 MDHEN and CDR2 SYDVKM. V shed 3 bases and J shed 7 bases, with 6 bases lying between them. The CDR3 consists of 11 residues.

This rearrangement joins TRBV29-1 to TRBJ1-2; D unclear. V was shortened by 1 base and J by 2 bases, with 5 bases between the two germline ends. The V gene's germline CDR1 is SQVTM and CDR2 ANQGSEA. The CDR3 spans 12 residues. The CDR3 nucleotides are TGCAGCGTTGAAGGGGAGAACTATGGCTACACCTTC. As protein: CSVEGENYGYTF.

This sequence joins TRBV6-5 and TRBJ2-7, with TRBD1 identical over 9 bases. Germline V gene lookup returns CDR1 MNHEY and CDR2 SVGAGI. Germline trimming cut 8 bases from V and 4 bases from J; bases unmatched to any gene: 15. This CDR3 region has 16 residues. This CDR3 is CASAFTGGSPQYEQYF. CDR3 DNA sequence: TGTGCCAGCGCCTTTACAGGGGGCTCTCCTCAGTACGAGCAGTACTTC.

A few counts support this clonotype. The chain links TRBV5-1 to TRBJ1-2; D ambiguous. Trimming cost V 3 bases and J 4 bases, with 7 bases left between them. This CDR3 has 12 amino acids. Germline loops: CDR1 SGHRS, CDR2 YFSETQ. DNA for the CDR3: TGCGCCAGCAGCTCCACAGCCTATGGCTACACCTTC. Its translation: CASSSTAYGYTF.

The chain has TRBV12-3 or TRBV12-4 and TRBJ2-5; 8 nucleotides align to TRBD1. Trimming cost V 2 bases and J 3 bases; bases outside gene matches: 8. The CDR3 totals 16 residues. The CDR3 nucleotides read TGTGCCAGCAGTTTAACAGGGGACAGGAAAAAAGAGACCCAGTACTTC. Its protein product is CASSLTGDRKKETQYF.

The J gene is TRBJ2-1, the V gene TRBV9; D is perhaps TRBD2 (5 bases). V was clipped by 0 bases and J by 3 bases, with 16 bases between them. This CDR3 region has 17 residues. CDR1 is SGDLS, CDR2 YYNGEE, per germline. CDR3 residues: CASSVVRVPRGYNEQFF. The CDR3 coding sequence is TGTGCCAGCAGCGTAGTGAGGGTGCCCCGAGGCTACAATGAGCAGTTCTTC.

Ten or more counts support this clonotype. The genes are TRBV4-2 and TRBJ2-5, with TRBD1 matching 8 bases. CDR1 is LGHNA, CDR2 YNFKEQ, per germline. The V segment lost 3 bases and the J segment 2 bases; nucleotides outside the gene matches: 5. This CDR3 comprises 15 residues. This CDR3 reads CASSQGQAVQETQYF. CDR3 sequence (DNA): TGTGCCAGCAGCCAGGGACAGGCCGTTCAAGAGACCCAGTACTTC.

The chain is built from TRBV7-9 and TRBJ2-5, with 9 bases identical to TRBD1. Germline CDR1 and CDR2: SEHNR and FQNEAQ (reference sequence). After removal of 6 bases from V and 5 bases from J, the junction contained 7 bases not matched to a gene. The CDR3 has 14 amino acids. CDR3 sequence reads: CASSTDRGSETQYF. The CDR3 DNA reads as TGTGCCAGCAGTACGGACAGGGGAAGTGAGACCCAGTACTTC.

This clonotype was seen only a few times. The V gene is TRBV20-1, the J gene TRBJ1-2; 8 nucleotides match TRBD1. The CDR3 contains 15 residues. The J segment lost 0 bases and the V segment lost 7 bases, leaving 10 bases of the junction unmatched. Germline loops: CDR1 DFQATT, CDR2 SNEGSKA (reference sequence). The CDR3 DNA follows: TGCAGTGTCAGGGGCAGGGGGCTAGCTAACTATGGCTACACCTTC. Protein: CSVRGRGLANYGYTF.

This clonotype appeared a single time. DNA for the CDR3: TGTGCCACCAGTAAGGACGGGGGCCAGACTAGGGATACGCAGTATTTT. Translated, it gives CATSKDGGQTRDTQYF. V usage is TRBV15 and J usage is TRBJ2-3; D tentatively fits TRBD1 or TRBD2 (6 bases each). Germline values: CDR1 LNHNV, CDR2 YYDKDF (reference sequence). V lost 6 bases and J 6 bases, leaving 22 bases between the germline ends. The CDR3 has 16 amino acids.

This clonotype came up a few times. The chain carries TRBV29-1 and TRBJ1-2; D is unresolved. This CDR3 comprises 13 residues. Trimming shortened V by 7 bases and J by 4 bases, and 16 bases separated the two germline ends. Germline CDR1 reads SQVTM; CDR2 reads ANQGSEA. CDR3 sequence (DNA): TGCAGCGCCCTAGACCCGGAACCCTATGGCTACACCTTC. Amino acid sequence: CSALDPEPYGYTF.

V usage is TRBV12-3 or TRBV12-4 and J usage is TRBJ2-7; 10 bases fit TRBD2. The CDR3 extends over 13 amino acids. V dropped 5 bases and J dropped 5; count of bases not matched to a gene: 3. The chain's CDR3 is CASSGTSVNEQYF. CDR3 nucleotides: TGTGCCAGCAGTGGGACTAGCGTGAACGAGCAGTACTTC.

The CDR3 spells CASSPGVSSYNSPLHF. Here the CDR3 DNA reads TGTGCCAGCAGCCCAGGGGTGAGCTCCTATAATTCACCCCTCCACTTT. V gene TRBV3-1 combines with J gene TRBJ1-6; possible D gene TRBD1, 6 bases. The CDR3 length is 16 residues. Between the trimmed V and J ends, which lost 4 bases and 0 bases, there was a span of 10 bases. From germline, CDR1 is LGHDT and CDR2 YNNKEL (reference sequence).

The chain recombines TRBV7-9 with TRBJ1-2; D remains ambiguous. CDR1 SEHNR and CDR2 FQNEAQ come from the germline V gene (reference sequence). The CDR3 length is 12 residues. Trimming left V 5 bases short and J 4 bases short, with 8 bases between. The CDR3 loop is CASSPGVYGYTF. The CDR3 DNA reads TGTGCCAGCAGCCCCGGGGTCTATGGCTACACCTTC. Drawing the rest from reference TRBV7-9 and TRBJ1-2, the complete variable domain is DTGVSQNPRHKITKRGQNVTFRCDPISEHNRLYWYRQTLGQGPEFLTYFQNEAQLEKSRLLSDRFSAERPKGSFSTLEIQRTEQGDSAMYLCASSPGVYGYTFGSGTRLTVV.

The rearrangement uses TRBV27 and TRBJ2-4; a weak D match, TRBD2 (5 bases). The end of the DNA fits TRBJ2-7 better, so the J call may be wrong. Germline CDR1 and CDR2: MNHEY and SMNVEV (reference sequence). The CDR3 loop spans 15 amino acids. CDR3 amino acids: CASSSLGDTLCEQYF. CDR3 DNA sequence: TGTGCCAGCAGTAGTTTGGGAGACACCCTCTGCGAGCAGTACTTC.